Sequencing of this T cell receptor (beta chain) was carried out in a study of beta chain features in type 1 diabetes. Overall study results and limits: TCRB CDR3s were moderately but significantly shorter in Type 1 diabetes patients in all four CD4+ subsets. The naive, central memory and Treg TCRB repertoires showed an apparent similarity that was greater among patients than among healthy donors. Among type 1 diabetes patients, VDJ junctions had fewer insertions and more deletions.

Per the germline V gene, CDR1 is SGHDT and CDR2 is YYEEEE. V lost 0 bases, J lost 3 bases, and 7 bases lay in between. The CDR3 loop spans 13 amino acids. The sequenced template was cDNA made from the entire isolated RNA. Naive, central memory and regulatory T cell samples averaged around 3.5 million immunoSEQ reads each. Repertoires were generated with immunoSEQ multiplex PCR, while TCRdb's copy carries only in-frame clones and drops some. The table includes about 700,000 clones, roughly an eighth detected once. Worth noting for this clone: Its antigen remains unknown.

The sample was naive CD4+ T cells from blood. The chain links TRBV5-6 to TRBJ2-7, with TRBD1 as a possible D gene (5 bases). The receptor was derived from a young man with type 1 diabetes. The CDR3 DNA follows: TGTGCCAGCAGCTTGGGACAGTTCTACGAGCAGTACTTC. It translates to CASSLGQFYEQYF.